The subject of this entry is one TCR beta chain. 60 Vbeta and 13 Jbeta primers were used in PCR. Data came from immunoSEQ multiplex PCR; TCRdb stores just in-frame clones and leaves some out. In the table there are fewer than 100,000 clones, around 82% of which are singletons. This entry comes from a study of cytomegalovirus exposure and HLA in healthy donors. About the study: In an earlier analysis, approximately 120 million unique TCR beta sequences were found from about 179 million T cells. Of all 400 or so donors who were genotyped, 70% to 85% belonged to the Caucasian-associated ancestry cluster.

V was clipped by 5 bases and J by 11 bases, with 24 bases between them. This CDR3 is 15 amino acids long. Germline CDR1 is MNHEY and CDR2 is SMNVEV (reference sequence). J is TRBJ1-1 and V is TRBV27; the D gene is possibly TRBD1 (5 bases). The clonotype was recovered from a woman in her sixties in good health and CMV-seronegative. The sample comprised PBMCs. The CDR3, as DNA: TGTGCCAGCAGTGCAGAGGGACTAAACCCTCGGATGGCTTTCTTT. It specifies CASSAEGLNPRMAFF.